Sequencing of this T cell receptor (beta chain) was carried out in a study of technical replicates of blood from a handful of donors (dated 2017 in TCRdb). The library was built by means of the immunoSEQ multiplex PCR assay. TCRdb took this table from immuneACCESS and kept in-frame rearrangements with V and J called. Such tables lack part of the clones; where checked against another copy, unresolved V genes explain under half of the gap, and the rest is unexplained. The sample includes about 85,000 clones, with 90% to 95% observed a single time. Approximately 0.25% of the sample belongs to the ten largest clones. Turning to this clone: It lacks a known antigen. No per-base quality is available; no much larger clone lies one base away.

V and J lose 6 bases and 0 bases, and a span of 15 bases separates them. CDR1 SNHLY and CDR2 FYNNEI are derived from the germline V gene. Including cysteine and phenylalanine, the CDR3 has 15 amino acids. Kept here is only the CDR3 DNA, which spans 45 bases and is read in frame from base 1. The TCR sequence derives from a human donor in good health. Recombination connected TRBV2 to TRBJ2-7; TRBD2 is a possible D gene, resting on 5 matching bases. The sequenced material came from T cells isolated from PBMCs. The CDR3 has the sequence CASRVDGVSSYEQYF. The nucleotides are TGTGCCAGCAGAGTGGACGGGGTGAGCTCCTACGAGCAGTACTTC.